Presented here are 12 T cell receptor beta chains from one specimen sequenced in a study of cytomegalovirus exposure and HLA in healthy donors. A multiplex PCR was run with 60 Vbeta primers and 13 Jbeta primers. TCRdb's copy holds only in-frame clones and misses some; the assay was immunoSEQ multiplex PCR. The sample has about 110,000 clones; approximately 79% are singletons. The sequenced sample was PBMCs. These receptors originate from a man younger than 45 in good health and CMV-seropositive.

The chain has TRBV5-1 and TRBJ2-1; TRBD1 aligns across 12 bases. This CDR3 is 18 amino acids long. Per the germline V gene, CDR1 is SGHRS and CDR2 is YFSETQ. Trimming at V came to 2 bases and at J to 1 base, leaving 7 bases not matched to a gene. CDR3 sequence: CASSLTGTGGQSYNEQFF. The CDR3 region has the DNA TGCGCCAGCAGCTTAACCGGGACAGGGGGCCAATCCTACAATGAGCAGTTCTTC. Looking up the rest from reference TRBV5-1 and TRBJ2-1 gives the full variable domain: KAGVTQTPRYLIKTRGQQVTLSCSPISGHRSVSWYQQTPGQGLQFLFEYFSETQRNKGNFPGRFSGRQFSNSRSEMNVSTLELGDSALYLCASSLTGTGGQSYNEQFFGPGTRLTVL.

This chain uses TRBV4-2 with TRBJ1-1; D is undetermined. The germline V and J ends were trimmed by 0 bases and 3 bases, with 11 bases remaining between them. The germline V gene has CDR1 LGHNA and CDR2 YNFKEQ. The CDR3 totals 15 residues. Here the CDR3 reads CASSQDFGLHTEAFF. CDR3 nucleotides: TGTGCCAGCAGCCAAGATTTCGGACTCCACACTGAAGCTTTCTTT.

The chain's CDR3 is CSVSTGGHYGYTF. DNA for the CDR3: TGCAGCGTATCGACAGGGGGCCACTATGGCTACACCTTC. The rearrangement joins TRBV29-1 to TRBJ1-2; 10 positions match TRBD1. Germline assignment: CDR1 SQVTM and CDR2 ANQGSEA. The ends lost 6 bases at V and 3 bases at J; junction bases unmatched: 4. The CDR3 covers 13 residues.

The chain has TRBV6-1 and TRBJ2-3, with TRBD2 matching over 7 bases. This CDR3 is built from 16 residues. The V gene end was trimmed by 3 bases and the J gene end by 3 bases; junction bases not matched to a gene: 9. Germline lookup yields CDR1 MNHNS and CDR2 SASEGT. Written as DNA, the CDR3 is TGTGCCAGCAGTGATCACGGGGGGACGGGGACAGATACGCAGTATTTT. Amino acids: CASSDHGGTGTDTQYF.

The rearrangement uses TRBV19 and TRBJ2-3, with 9 nucleotides matching TRBD2. Trimming took 6 bases from V and 2 from J; bases not matched to a gene: 6. The germline V gene has CDR1 LNHDA and CDR2 SQIVND (reference sequence). The CDR3 spans 15 residues. The CDR3 DNA reads TGTGCCAGTAGGAGGACTAGCGTCTTCACAGATACGCAGTATTTT. Protein sequence: CASRRTSVFTDTQYF.

V usage is TRBV7-8 and J usage is TRBJ2-7; weak D call: TRBD1 (7 bases). From germline, CDR1 is SGHVS and CDR2 FQNEAQ. Trimming removed 6 bases at V and 5 bases at J, with 23 bases between. This CDR3 has 16 amino acids. CDR3 residues: CASSFVGAGGFHEQYF. The CDR3 DNA sequence: TGTGCCAGCAGTTTCGTTGGGGCAGGGGGGTTCCACGAGCAGTACTTC.

This clone was detected only once. This rearrangement joins TRBV5-1 to TRBJ2-5; possible D gene TRBD1, 6 bases. V shed 0 bases and J shed 1 base, with 10 bases lying between them. Germline V gene data show CDR1 as SGHRS and CDR2 as YFSETQ. CDR3 length: 15 amino acids. The CDR3 sequence: CASSLVAGVQETQYF. Here the CDR3 DNA reads TGCGCCAGCAGCTTGGTTGCAGGGGTCCAAGAGACCCAGTACTTC.

J is TRBJ2-7 and V is TRBV5-1, with TRBD1 as a possible D gene (5 bases). The germline V gene encodes CDR1 SGHRS and CDR2 YFSETQ. The V gene lost 0 bases and the J gene lost 8 bases, with 12 bases spanning the gap. The length of the CDR3 is 13 residues. The CDR3 loop is CASSLVTEEQQYF. For the CDR3, the DNA is TGCGCCAGCAGCTTGGTGACAGAGGAACAGCAGTACTTC.

The chain recombines TRBV5-4 with TRBJ2-2; 7 bases are a match to TRBD2. This CDR3 is 14 amino acids long. V trimming: 4 bases; J trimming: 5 bases; junction bases outside the gene matches: 5. CDR1 and CDR2 from the germline V gene are SGHNT and YYREEE (reference sequence). This CDR3 reads CASSLAELTGELFF. CDR3 nucleotides: TGTGCCAGCAGCCTAGCGGAATTAACCGGGGAGCTGTTTTTT.

The J gene is TRBJ2-5, the V gene TRBV10-2; 7 bases align to TRBD1. The CDR3 runs to 14 residues. After removal of 7 bases from V and 6 bases from J, the junction contained 11 bases not matched to a gene. Germline CDR1 reads WSHSY; CDR2 reads SAAADI. The CDR3 loop reads CASKGDRVGKTQYF. CDR3 sequence (DNA): TGCGCCAGCAAAGGGGACAGAGTCGGGAAGACCCAGTACTTC.

The chain employs TRBV11-2 and TRBJ2-5; possible D gene TRBD2, 6 bases. CDR1 and CDR2 from the germline V gene are SGHAT and FQNNGV. This CDR3 region has 14 residues. V dropped 5 bases and J dropped 5 bases, with 15 bases sitting between them. CDR3 nucleotides: TGTGCCAGCAGCCTCCCTAGCGTCGAGGAGACCCAGTACTTC. Translating it yields CASSLPSVEETQYF. Full variable domain (rest looked up from reference TRBV11-2 and TRBJ2-5): EAGVAQSPRYKIIEKRQSVAFWCNPISGHATLYWYQQILGQGPKLLIQFQNNGVVDDSQLPKDRFSAERLKGVDSTLKIQPAKLEDSAVYLCASSLPSVEETQYFGPGTRLLVL.

This clone was seen more than once but under ten times. The chain links TRBV6-1 to TRBJ2-7; maybe TRBD1 (5 bases). This CDR3 is built from 12 residues. From germline, CDR1 is MNHNS and CDR2 SASEGT. V was pared by 6 bases and J by 4 bases, with 10 bases between. CDR3 amino acids: CASRASGYEQYF. In nucleotides, the CDR3 is TGTGCCAGCAGGGCATCAGGGTACGAGCAGTACTTC.